The following is a T cell receptor beta chain sequence with its context. Its recognized antigen is unknown. No much larger clone is present one base from it, and per-base qualities are unavailable. The cohort consisted of 666 healthy bone marrow donors. At the time of sampling, all cohort members were nominally healthy, though unrecorded immune exposures were likely present. The donor tested CMV seropositive and was one of the 289 seropositive cohort members. Each donor provided a peripheral blood sample, and peripheral blood mononuclear cells were used for TCR beta sequencing. Genomic DNA extraction from the blood cell samples was performed with the Qiagen DNeasy Blood Extraction Kit. From cysteine to phenylalanine, the CDR3 is 13 amino acids long. The sequence is cut down to CDR3 DNA, 39 bases in frame from base 1. At the junction V is shortened by 3 bases and J by 2 bases, with 8 bases in between. CDR1 is given as MNHEY and CDR2 as SMNVEV, both from the germline V gene (reference sequence).

The data stem from a study of cytomegalovirus exposure and HLA in healthy donors (dated by TCRdb to about 2017). Describing the broader study: In an earlier analysis of 450 to 750 of the donors, 276 Gb of sequence data and 90 million to 120 million unique TCR beta sequences from 180 million or so T cells were reported. About 300 gigabases of sequencing data and tens of millions of unique TCR sequences were included in an early release covering several hundred HLA-typed donors. The genetic ancestry cluster associated with self-reported Caucasian donors included approximately 85% of the approximately 410 genotyped donors. The aim of the study was to test whether cataloging public T cell receptors could identify signatures of past pathogen exposure. The study used immunosequencing to profile the T cell repertoires of several hundred subjects and linked those repertoires to cytomegalovirus serostatus. In addition to the first cohort of 666 subjects, a separate validation cohort of 120 different subjects was used. High-throughput TCR immunosequencing, statistical association of individual TCRs with disease status, and machine learning were combined to predict cytomegalovirus infection status. In a later analysis, previously published TCR beta repertoires from 666 donors were re-analyzed and high-resolution HLA genotyping was added so that TCR occurrence patterns could be studied. In the later analysis, no new phenotypic data were used to find candidate immune exposures; instead, reliance was placed on TCR beta sequences and their occurrence across donors. In an earlier analysis of several hundred of the donors, high-throughput TCR beta sequencing was used to judge whether each TCR beta V gene segment behaved as functional or pseudogenic. Donor age, sex, ethnicity and CMV serostatus were compiled together with the repertoire data. Genome-wide SNP genotypes for about 60% of the 666 donors were used in a later genetic analysis, which treated that subset as a discovery cohort. All discovery cohort repertoires had been generated on a single sequencing platform. Both class I and class II loci were covered by HLA typing, at four-digit resolution. Typing coverage varied by locus: roughly 620-640 donors for A, B, C, DRB1 and DQB1; 522 for DQA1; about 570 for DPA1; fewer than 480 for DPB1. Four or five DR-DQ haplotypes were treated as single units for association and clustering because of strong linkage in the cohort. Among about 370 genotyped donors of the cohort, an average of approximately 200,000 unique TCR beta nucleotide sequences was sequenced per donor, of which 15% to 20% were non-productive.

Results the study describes overall, beyond this receptor: A total of 150 to 200 TCR beta chains were listed by the study as associated with cytomegalovirus. Three of the identified cytomegalovirus-associated TCR beta chains were confirmed in vitro to be specific for cytomegalovirus antigens. An earlier analysis of some 560 of the donors showed that most TCR beta V segments appeared in productive rearrangements either about 90% or about 30% of the time, which broadly matched IMGT annotations. In both the original and validation cohorts, the classifier was reported to diagnose cytomegalovirus status with high specificity and sensitivity. Linkage disequilibrium might explain the correlated functional status among segregating V segments, but an unknown experimental factor could not be excluded. Because counts were too low, roughly 18 rarely observed V segments, including chromosome 9 orphons, were left out of the earlier analysis of roughly 600 of the donors. A later analysis reported that several top co-occurrence clusters appeared linked to parvovirus B19, influenza, CMV and Epstein-Barr virus. In a later analysis, TCR association rates were found to vary across HLA loci, with the most associated TCRs seen for DRB1 alleles and the fewest for HLA-C alleles. Some IMGT-functional V segments, including TRBV6-2 and TRBV6-3, could not be told apart with the 87-base-pair reads, so those segments were excluded. V-gene and J-gene trimming of TCR beta chains was associated with a missense DCLRE1C variant in a later genetic analysis, and the association was replicated in an independent cohort. In a later genetic analysis, fewer N-insertions in productive TCRs were reported among donors in an Asian-associated ancestry cluster than the roughly 700-donor mean. Most TCR sequences were observed very rarely across donors, whereas some public TCRs were present in many individuals. A later analysis found that most CMV-associated TCR beta chains appeared HLA-restricted, with HLA associations seemingly driven largely by CMV exposure. The sequencing pipeline was judged likely to have produced a cluster of highly shared sequence variants as a technical artifact. At a false discovery rate of 0.05, a later analysis linked approximately 18,000 TCR beta sequences to specific HLA alleles. Compared with equally common non-associated chains, HLA-associated TCR beta chains in a later analysis were more clonally expanded and had lower generation probabilities. HLA typing was unavailable for some donors at each locus, so association tests used only the typed subset. Immune exposure information for the cohort was limited to CMV serostatus. The authors suggested that the approach could potentially be extended to other disease states and immunological phenotypes. This cohort had only TCR beta chains sequenced, and the lack of alpha or paired-chain data limited which features could be detected. Strong co-occurrence of HLA alleles, especially DR and DQ, made assigning TCR associations to individual alleles difficult. A further reported finding was that TCR beta sequences accurately predicted the HLA-A and HLA-B alleles for most subjects in the first cohort. The presence/absence analyses assumed that sequencing depth was roughly uniform across donors, and that assumption may not be true.

Receptor libraries were prepared by the immunoSEQ multiplex PCR assay. For the multiplex PCR, a mixture combining 60 forward primers for TCR Vbeta segments and 13 reverse primers for TCR Jbeta segments was used. The CDR3 region of rearranged TCR beta genes was amplified from genomic DNA with a multiplex PCR assay. The Illumina HiSeq System was used to sequence the amplified TCR beta libraries as 87-base-pair reads. For the original study's pipeline: A later analysis counted some 74 million unique TCR beta chains across the 690 or so repertoires, and roughly 10 million of these chains were shared by at least two donors. Raw reads were error-corrected and collapsed into unique sequences with a nearest-neighbor algorithm that merged closely related sequences to remove PCR and sequencing errors. CDR3 sequences were aligned to IMGT reference sequences to assign V, D and J gene segments. For a sequence to be retained, a match of at least six nucleotides to both a V gene segment and a J gene segment was required. Rearrangements were classified as productive when the CDR3 lacked stop codons and remained in frame with V and J, and all other rearrangements were classified as non-productive. CDR3 was defined by IMGT convention, running from the second conserved V-encoded cysteine to the conserved J-encoded phenylalanine. Sequences without an unambiguous match to a single V gene segment were excluded from the earlier analysis of several hundred of the donors. An earlier analysis of around 600 of the donors classified V segments as functional when productive rearrangements were above 56.7% and as segregating when the standard deviation between donors was above 5%. To diagnose cytomegalovirus status from the catalog of TCR beta chain sequences, a statistical classification framework was built. A later analysis assigned V and J genes by comparing TCR nucleotide sequences with IMGT/GENE-DB human TR gene sequences. Using the TCRdist pipeline, a later analysis assigned CDR3 sequences along with most-parsimonious VDJ recombination scenarios. In a later analysis, each TCR beta chain was defined by its CDR3 amino acid sequence together with its V-gene family, and reads without a unique V-gene family were excluded. To address suspected cross-contamination and a sequencing artifact, a later analysis removed under 600 highly shared, low-generation-probability nucleotide sequences. In a later analysis, a clonal expansion index for each public chain was calculated from normalized within-repertoire ranks of inferred template counts. In a later analysis, generation probabilities were computed using a VDJ recombination model fitted to out-of-frame rearrangements, and the results were checked against IGoR. In a later analysis, TCR-TCR, TCR-HLA and TCR-CMV co-occurrence was scored with hypergeometric tests, and a repertoire-size bias correction was applied to TCR pairs. A later analysis estimated false discovery rates by permuting HLA or CMV assignments 20 times. In a later analysis, co-occurring TCRs were grouped using DBSCAN, and TCRdist sequence similarity was added for clustering within HLA-allele-positive subsets. Repertoires with fewer than 30,000 or more than 120,000 public chains were left out of co-occurrence clustering, as were about five repertoires with anomalous nucleotide sharing. TCRdb mirrors the immuneACCESS table, restricted to in-frame sequences. Some clones are absent from its copies; in checked studies, under half trace to an unresolved V gene, and the reason for the others is unknown. D and trimming come from the DNA, and the V and J calls and clone size come from that table. The sample table holds about 95,000 clones, of which about 80% were seen once. The ten largest account for approximately 11% of the sample.

This clonotype originated in a man younger than 30 in good health and CMV-seropositive. The specimen sequenced was PBMCs. Here the chain combines TRBV27 and TRBJ2-7, with no confident D gene call. The nucleotide sequence is given as TGTGCCAGCAGTTTTTCACGAGCCTACGAGCAGTACTTC. Its product reads: CASSFSRAYEQYF.